This entry lists 16 T cell receptor beta chains sequenced from one sample in a study of cytomegalovirus exposure and HLA in healthy donors. With 60 Vbeta and 13 Jbeta primers, the PCR was carried out. Measured with immunoSEQ multiplex PCR; TCRdb has only the in-frame clones, and not every one. The table shows roughly 180,000 clones, with about 79% occurring only once. What was sequenced was PBMCs. These receptor sequences come from a man between 18 and 29 years old in good health and CMV-seronegative.

The chain uses TRBV6-5 and TRBJ2-7, with 8 bases aligning to TRBD2. This CDR3 has 14 residues. Trimming took 4 bases from V and 4 from J; bases not matched to a gene: 6. In germline, CDR1 is MNHEY, CDR2 SVGAGI. The CDR3 coding sequence is TGTGCCAGCAGTTCCCTCGGGAGGGCTTACGAGCAGTACTTC. This codes for CASSSLGRAYEQYF.

This chain uses TRBV5-1 with TRBJ1-4; TRBD1 agrees at 7 bases. CDR1 is SGHRS, CDR2 YFSETQ, per germline. The CDR3 is 15 amino acids. The J segment lost 2 bases and the V segment lost 7 bases, leaving 8 bases of the junction unmatched. Here the CDR3 DNA reads TGCGCCAGCGCCCGATGGGACAGCACTAATGAAAAACTGTTTTTT. Translated, it gives CASARWDSTNEKLFF. Variable domain in full (rest from reference TRBV5-1 and TRBJ1-4): KAGVTQTPRYLIKTRGQQVTLSCSPISGHRSVSWYQQTPGQGLQFLFEYFSETQRNKGNFPGRFSGRQFSNSRSEMNVSTLELGDSALYLCASARWDSTNEKLFFGSGTQLSVL.

The CDR3 protein is CASSGGTDYGYTF. CDR3 nucleotide sequence: TGTGCCAGCAGCGGTGGGACAGACTATGGCTACACCTTC. The J gene is TRBJ1-2, the V gene TRBV5-4; 7 bases align to TRBD1. Germline CDR1 SGHNT, CDR2 YYREEE (reference sequence). This CDR3 spans 13 amino acids. The trim removed 4 bases at V and 3 bases at J, leaving 3 bases unmatched.

The chain joins TRBV10-3 to TRBJ1-1, with D tentatively TRBD1 (5 bases). V was pared by 4 bases and J by 3 bases, with 12 bases between. The CDR3 length is 14 residues. Germline loops: CDR1 ENHRY, CDR2 SYGVKD. The CDR3: CAISGAGSDTEAFF. For the CDR3, the DNA is TGTGCCATCAGTGGGGCAGGGTCGGACACTGAAGCTTTCTTT.

V and J are TRBV28 and TRBJ2-1; D remains unclear. The CDR3 is made up of 17 amino acids. Germline-derived CDR1 and CDR2 are MDHEN and SYDVKM. V lost 4 bases to trimming and J lost 4 bases, with 20 bases between them. CDR3 sequence reads: CASSSLGSREAYNEQFF. In DNA, the CDR3 is TGTGCCAGCAGTTCCTTGGGCAGCCGAGAAGCATACAATGAGCAGTTCTTC.

The J gene is TRBJ2-1, the V gene TRBV19; D is perhaps TRBD2 (6 bases). Per germline, CDR1 LNHDA and CDR2 SQIVND (reference sequence). The CDR3 consists of 14 residues. Deletions cut 6 bases from V and 7 bases from J, with 16 bases between. The CDR3 bases are TGTGCCAGTAGCCGGGACTCCCGTTGGAATGAGCAGTTCTTC. Encoded protein: CASSRDSRWNEQFF.

The chain is built from TRBV5-6 and TRBJ1-1; weak D call: TRBD1 (6 bases). This CDR3 region has 15 residues. Germline V gene sequence: CDR1 SGHDT, CDR2 YYEEEE. V was clipped by 2 bases and J by 0 bases, with 11 bases between them. CDR3 amino acids: CASSFLDRMNTEAFF. Here the CDR3 DNA reads TGTGCCAGCAGCTTTTTGGACAGAATGAACACTGAAGCTTTCTTT.

The sample holds a few counts of this clone. The genes are TRBV5-1 and TRBJ1-1, with 9 nucleotides matching TRBD1. Germline V gene lookup returns CDR1 SGHRS and CDR2 YFSETQ. There are 17 residues in the CDR3. V lost 0 bases to trimming and J lost 1 base; unmatched junction nucleotides: 7. The CDR3 reads CASSLEGQGRRNTEAFF. The CDR3 nucleotides are TGCGCCAGCAGCTTGGAGGGACAGGGTAGACGGAACACTGAAGCTTTCTTT.

The J gene is TRBJ2-1, the V gene TRBV29-1, with 12 bases lining up with TRBD1. J gave up 4 bases and V 3 bases, and 1 base lay outside the gene matches. Germline loops: CDR1 SQVTM, CDR2 ANQGSEA. CDR3 length: 14 amino acids. The DNA of the CDR3 is TGCAGCGTTGAGGGACAGGGGGCTTACAATGAGCAGTTCTTC. Translating gives CSVEGQGAYNEQFF.

This chain uses TRBV4-2 with TRBJ2-7; 7 bases agree with TRBD2. This CDR3 has 15 amino acids. Germline V CDR1 and CDR2: LGHNA, YNFKEQ. The junction had 8 bases not matched to a gene; V was cut back by 4 bases and J by 2 bases. CDR3 in DNA: TGTGCCAGCAGCCTACTAAGCGGGGATACCTACGAGCAGTACTTC. Translated: CASSLLSGDTYEQYF.

The chain recombines TRBV21-1 with TRBJ2-1; TRBD2, the table's D call, lacks a check against the DNA. TRBV21-1 represents a pseudogene. This CDR3 contains 16 residues. CDR3: CASSKGGAGRANEQFF. DNA for the CDR3: TGTGCCAGCAGCAAAGGTGGAGCAGGGAGGGCAAATGAGCAGTTCTTC.

The gene calls are TRBV14 and TRBJ2-5; 11 positions match TRBD1. There are 16 residues in the CDR3. CDR1 is SGHDN and CDR2 is FVKESK in the germline V gene. V lost 4 bases to trimming and J lost 4 bases; unmatched junction nucleotides: 8. CDR3: CASSRLDRGRLETQYF. The DNA of the CDR3 is TGTGCCAGCAGCCGGTTGGACAGGGGGCGTTTAGAGACCCAGTACTTC.

V is TRBV28 and J is TRBJ1-2; 8 bases match TRBD1. Unmatched junction bases numbered 5, after V lost 6 bases and J lost 8 bases. The CDR3 runs to 12 residues. Germline V gene data show CDR1 as MDHEN and CDR2 as SYDVKM. The CDR3 coding sequence is TGTGCCAGCAGGCAGGGGGCAATCGGCTACACCTTC. Translating it yields CASRQGAIGYTF.

CDR3 nucleotide sequence: TGTGCCTGTGGGGCTCTAGGTCGACTCGAGCAGTACTTC. Its translation: CACGALGRLEQYF. The rearrangement links TRBV30 to TRBJ2-5, with D tentatively TRBD1 (5 bases). The J call may be in error: the DNA end matches TRBJ2-7 better. The CDR3 loop spans 13 amino acids. Germline lookup yields CDR1 GTSNPN and CDR2 SVGIG (reference sequence).

V usage is TRBV6-5 and J usage is TRBJ1-1; 7 nucleotides align to TRBD1. Germline V lookup: CDR1 MNHEY, CDR2 SVGAGI. With V trimmed by 6 bases and J by 1 base, 8 bases remained unmatched. The CDR3 is 15 residues long. This CDR3 reads CASSPPDRENTEAFF. DNA of the CDR3: TGTGCCAGCAGCCCCCCTGACAGGGAGAACACTGAAGCTTTCTTT.

V gene TRBV28 combines with J gene TRBJ1-5; possible D gene TRBD1, 5 bases. CDR1 and CDR2 (germline): MDHEN, SYDVKM. Trimming left V 5 bases short and J 2 bases short, with 13 bases between. The CDR3 has 15 amino acids. CDR3 sequence (DNA): TGTGCCAGCAGTCCGCAAGGGGAGGGCAATCAGCCCCAGCATTTT. The encoded protein is CASSPQGEGNQPQHF.